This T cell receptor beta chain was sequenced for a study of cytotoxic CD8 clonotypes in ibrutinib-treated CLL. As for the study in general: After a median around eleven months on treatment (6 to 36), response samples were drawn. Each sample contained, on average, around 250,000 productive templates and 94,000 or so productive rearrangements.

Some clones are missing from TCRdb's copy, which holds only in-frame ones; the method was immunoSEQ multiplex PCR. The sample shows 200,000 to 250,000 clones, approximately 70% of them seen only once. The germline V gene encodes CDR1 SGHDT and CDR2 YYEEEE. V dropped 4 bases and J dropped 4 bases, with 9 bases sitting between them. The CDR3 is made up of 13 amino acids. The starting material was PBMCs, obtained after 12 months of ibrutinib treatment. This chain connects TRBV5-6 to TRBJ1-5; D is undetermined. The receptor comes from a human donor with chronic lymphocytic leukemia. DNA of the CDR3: TGTGCCAGCAGCGGCTTGGGGAATCAGCCCCAGCATTTT. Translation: CASSGLGNQPQHF.